The entry below gives a single T cell receptor beta chain sequence along with its context. No cognate antigen has been identified for it. Base quality data are lacking; no much larger clone is found one base away. The time point label for this specimen denotes: baseline before first vaccination. Samples from vaccinated people were obtained from the UK trials COV001 and COV002, which included a single-blind randomized controlled phase 2/3 trial of AZD1222 (ChAdOx1 nCoV-19) in healthy adults. For TCRbeta chain sequencing, PBMC samples from trial participants were taken at day 0 and at day 28 after the second dose. The data are from a study of T cell responses to AZD1222 COVID-19 vaccine (dated by TCRdb to the early 2020s). About the full investigation: AZD1222 recipients given second doses at about 4 weeks or at about 12 weeks were pooled, since spike-specific TCR depth and breadth were not found to differ between the two schedules. A total of 240 or so trial participants underwent TCR sequencing, of whom around 210 had received two doses of AZD1222 and about 26 had received two doses of the MenACWY control vaccine. Trial participants were enrolled by age into subgroups of 18-55, 56-69 and 70-plus years, and around 150, 28 and 57 TCR-sequenced participants, respectively, were included in these subgroups.

General conclusions and limits of the study: Because no day 14 peak-response samples were available, repertoires were characterized only after the peak T cell response. Spike-specific TCR breadth and depth rose significantly after two AZD1222 doses compared with day 0 and with MenACWY recipients. Reportedly, almost half of the unique spike-specific TCRs recognized epitopes lying outside the regions that are mutated in the B.1.351 and B.1.1.7 variants. The 56-69-year group was small, and its depth increase did not reach significance, likely because of low power. The vaccine-associated CD4 TCRs covered the entire spike protein, and the dominant responses fell in regions 160-218 and 743-854. Conclusions about previously exposed vaccinees are limited, since just 6 or 7 AZD1222 recipients were seropositive for SARS-CoV-2 at baseline. Participants were mostly white British, with more females than males. The authors suggested clonal diversity may have been underestimated.

Trimming removed 6 bases from V and 6 bases from J, leaving 11 bases between the germline ends. The CDR3 measures 13 amino acids from cysteine to phenylalanine. Only CDR3 DNA remains: 39 bases, in frame from the first base. Via the germline V gene (reference sequence), CDR1 is SEHNR and CDR2 FQNEAQ. The CDR3 regions of human TCRbeta chains were analyzed by immunosequencing. In the source study's methods: Repertoire TCRs were matched against a reference library of SARS-CoV-2-specific TCRs generated with the MIRA antigen-specificity platform. Breadth was defined as the fraction of unique TCRs that were SARS-CoV-2-associated, and depth was defined as the fraction of total T cells that were SARS-CoV-2-associated. Using the MIRA data, each spike-specific TCR was mapped to the spike region that the TCR reacts to and placed in a CD4 or CD8 class. Log10-transformed breadth and depth values were compared by one-way ANOVA with Sidak's multiple comparisons tests. Drawn from immuneACCESS, this table holds only the in-frame rearrangements with V and J called that TCRdb kept. Clones are partly lost; checked studies trace under half to an unresolved V gene and leave the rest unexplained. The V and J calls and clone size come from that table; D and trimming were worked out from the DNA. In this sample the table shows more than 140,000 clones, around nine tenths of which occur a single time. The top ten hold around 5% of the sample.

The clonotype comes from an adult in good health. Sequencing was performed on peripheral blood, taken on day 0 of AZD1222 vaccination. The V and J segments used are TRBV7-9 and TRBJ2-2, with the D gene call left open. The nucleotides are TGTGCCAGCAGACTTATGGGCCCCGGGGAGCTGTTTTTT. Its amino acids are CASRLMGPGELFF.